This T cell receptor (beta chain) was captured by sequencing in a study of T cell repertoires in cytomegalovirus infection. One entry per CDR3 protein results from TCRdb running MiXCR on the reads. The sample carries approximately 250,000 distinct CDR3 sequences, approximately 9.1% recorded once. The CDR3 is 16 residues long. Trimming left V 3 bases short and J 0 bases short, with 11 bases between. Germline values: CDR1 SGHTA, CDR2 FQGNSA. This clonotype was detected ten times or more. The sequencing input was PBMCs. This clonotype was obtained from a human donor in good health (CMV status not recorded). Some clones in this sample may be carry-over from other donors' samples. The V call is TRBV7-2, the J call TRBJ1-4; D unresolved. CDR3 sequence reads: CASSFRARSTNEKLFF. The CDR3 DNA sequence: TGTGCCAGCAGCTTCCGAGCACGGTCAACTAATGAAAAACTGTTTTTT.